The 26 T cell receptor beta chains below come from one sample, sequenced in a study of blood T cell repertoires in COVID-19. Clones were read by immunoSEQ multiplex PCR, and TCRdb kept only the in-frame ones, dropping some. The sample holds over 250,000 clones; roughly nine tenths are singletons and the top ten take approximately 2.5%. Sequencing was carried out using PBMCs or T cells enriched from blood (not recorded which). The receptors stem from a man in his 60s who had recovered from COVID-19.

This clone has only one observation. The CDR3 nucleotides read TGTGCCACCAGTGATTTTACAGATCAGCCCCAGCATTTT. Its protein product is CATSDFTDQPQHF. This chain links TRBV24-1 with TRBJ1-5; no definite D call. The CDR3 spans 13 residues. Germline V gives CDR1 KGHDR, CDR2 SFDVKD. V was clipped by 1 base and J by 5 bases, with 5 bases between them.

The chain is built from TRBV7-2 and TRBJ2-1; 12 bases line up with TRBD2. Germline V gene lookup returns CDR1 SGHTA and CDR2 FQGNSA. This CDR3 is built from 17 residues. V lost 4 bases, J lost 9 bases, and 13 bases stayed unmatched. CDR3 protein: CASSWTSGVSGGSEQFF. The CDR3 region has the DNA TGTGCCAGCAGCTGGACTAGCGGGGTATCAGGGGGTAGTGAGCAGTTCTTC.

This chain joins TRBV19 and TRBJ2-2, with 7 bases that match TRBD1. The V gene's germline CDR1 is LNHDA and CDR2 SQIVND (reference sequence). The CDR3 extends over 15 amino acids. Trimming cost V 6 bases and J 2 bases; bases outside gene matches: 6. DNA for the CDR3: TGTGCCAGTAGCAGCGGACAGGCAAACACCGGGGAGCTGTTTTTT. It specifies CASSSGQANTGELFF.

This chain connects TRBV7-3 to TRBJ2-1, with TRBD2 matching 8 bases. Losses at the gene ends were 1 base for V and 8 bases for J; bases not matched to a gene: 4. The CDR3 sequence is 14 residues long. Germline V lookup: CDR1 SGHTA, CDR2 FQGTGA. CDR3 loop: CASSLMPAGDEQFF. In DNA, the CDR3 is TGTGCCAGCAGCTTAATGCCAGCGGGGGATGAGCAGTTCTTC.

This chain links TRBV7-6 with TRBJ2-7; 14 bases are shared with TRBD2. V lost 4 bases and J lost 6; bases outside the gene matches: 5. Germline-derived CDR1 and CDR2 are SGHVS and FNYEAQ. The CDR3 has 15 residues. CDR3 amino acids: CASSSNGLAGGEQYF. CDR3 nucleotides: TGTGCCAGCAGCTCAAACGGACTAGCGGGAGGCGAGCAGTACTTC.

The genes are TRBV30 and TRBJ2-3; 7 bases are a match to TRBD2. V lost 2 bases to trimming and J lost 3 bases; unmatched junction nucleotides: 11. The CDR3 extends over 16 amino acids. The germline gives CDR1 GTSNPN, CDR2 SVGIG (reference sequence). As DNA, the CDR3 is TGTGCCTGGAGTACCGGCTTGCGGGAGTTAACAGATACGCAGTATTTT. Its translation: CAWSTGLRELTDTQYF.

This chain uses TRBV29-1 with TRBJ2-3, with 9 bases identical to TRBD2. Germline CDR1 and CDR2: SQVTM and ANQGSEA. Trimming removed 2 bases from V and 4 bases from J; junction bases left unmatched: 10. The CDR3 is made up of 16 amino acids. For the CDR3, the DNA is TGCAGCGTTGAATTTTGGCTAGCGGGGAGTCCAGATACGCAGTATTTT. It codes for CSVEFWLAGSPDTQYF.

The chain recombines TRBV21-1 with TRBJ1-6; the table's D call, TRBD1, was not checked against the DNA. TRBV21-1 constitutes a pseudogene. The CDR3 runs to 18 residues. The CDR3: CASSISQGARLYNSPLHF. The CDR3 region has the DNA TGTGCCAGCAGCATTTCGCAGGGGGCGCGTCTCTATAATTCACCCCTCCACTTT.

V and J are TRBV3-1 (or the pseudogene TRBV3-2) and TRBJ2-7, with D unresolved. Germline CDR1 reads LGHDT; CDR2 reads YNNKEL (reference sequence). This CDR3 is built from 13 residues. Deletions cut 1 base from V and 0 bases from J, with 4 bases between. CDR3 nucleotides: TGTGCCAGCAGCCAAGGGAGCTCCTACGAGCAGTACTTC. Protein product: CASSQGSSYEQYF.

The chain is built from TRBV18 and TRBJ1-6; TRBD1 is a possible D gene (5 bases). V lost 3 bases to trimming and J lost 0 bases, with 12 bases between them. The CDR3 covers 17 residues. CDR1 KGHSH and CDR2 LQKENI come from the germline V gene. CDR3 sequence: CASSPRQTISYNSPLHF. CDR3 sequence (DNA): TGTGCCAGCTCACCTCGACAGACAATCTCCTATAATTCACCCCTCCACTTT.

This clone was seen once. The V call is TRBV7-6, the J call TRBJ2-3, with a possible D match to TRBD2 (6 bases). Trimming removed 5 bases at V and 0 bases at J, with 12 bases between. CDR1 is SGHVS, CDR2 FNYEAQ, per germline. The CDR3 totals 15 residues. The CDR3 spells CASSPYGTSTDTQYF. Here the CDR3 DNA reads TGTGCCAGCAGCCCCTACGGGACTAGCACAGATACGCAGTATTTT.

J is TRBJ2-3 and V is TRBV9; no clear D gene. The CDR3 has 13 amino acids. Germline V gene data show CDR1 as SGDLS and CDR2 as YYNGEE. Deletions cut 4 bases from V and 0 bases from J, with 6 bases between. The CDR3 DNA reads as TGTGCCAGCAGCTTCAGGAGCACAGATACGCAGTATTTT. Protein sequence: CASSFRSTDTQYF. Combining the CDR3 with reference TRBV9 and TRBJ2-3 gives the whole variable domain DSGVTQTPKHLITATGQRVTLRCSPRSGDLSVYWYQQSLDQGLQFLIQYYNGEERAKGNILERFSAQQFPDLHSELNLSSLELGDSALYFCASSFRSTDTQYFGPGTRLTVL.

This chain uses TRBV14 with TRBJ2-7; D may be TRBD2 (5 bases). Trimming pared 4 bases from V and 1 base from J, leaving 8 bases between. The V gene's germline CDR1 is SGHDN and CDR2 FVKESK. The CDR3 loop spans 13 amino acids. The CDR3 nucleotides read TGTGCCAGCAGCCTGTGGACTTCCTACGAGCAGTACTTC. As protein: CASSLWTSYEQYF. The full variable domain, its missing parts supplied by reference TRBV14 and TRBJ2-7, is EAGVTQFPSHSVIEKGQTVTLRCDPISGHDNLYWYRRVMGKEIKFLLHFVKESKQDESGMPNNRFLAERTGGTYSTLKVQPAELEDSGVYFCASSLWTSYEQYFGPGTRLTVT.

This chain links TRBV9 with TRBJ2-1, with 14 bases that match TRBD2. The CDR3 extends over 15 amino acids. Germline V gene sequence: CDR1 SGDLS, CDR2 YYNGEE. V shed 5 bases, J shed 9 bases, and the junction held 7 bases outside the gene matches. This CDR3 is CASSETSGGVGEQFF. The CDR3 nucleotides are TGTGCCAGCAGTGAGACTAGCGGGGGGGTCGGTGAGCAGTTCTTC. Filled out from reference TRBV9 and TRBJ2-1, the complete variable domain reads DSGVTQTPKHLITATGQRVTLRCSPRSGDLSVYWYQQSLDQGLQFLIQYYNGEERAKGNILERFSAQQFPDLHSELNLSSLELGDSALYFCASSETSGGVGEQFFGPGTRLTVL.

The genes are TRBV12-3 or TRBV12-4 and TRBJ1-1, with 7 bases that match TRBD1. This CDR3 is 13 amino acids long. The ends lost 5 bases at V and 10 bases at J; junction bases unmatched: 10. CDR3 coding DNA: TGTGCCAGCAGTGGGACAGTCCTGGGTTTAGCTTTCTTT. Amino acids: CASSGTVLGLAFF.

The chain recombines TRBV7-2 with TRBJ2-7; D is possibly TRBD2 (6 bases). Trimming removed 5 bases from V and 5 bases from J, with 19 bases in between. The CDR3 consists of 15 residues. Germline V gene sequence: CDR1 SGHTA, CDR2 FQGNSA. CDR3 protein: CASSASWGVTNEQYF. CDR3 sequence (DNA): TGTGCCAGCAGCGCATCTTGGGGGGTTACTAACGAGCAGTACTTC.

The chain couples TRBV3-1 (or the pseudogene TRBV3-2) to TRBJ2-7; possibly TRBD1 for D (6 bases). Deletions cut 1 base from V and 2 bases from J, with 9 bases between. This CDR3 region has 14 residues. Per germline, CDR1 LGHDT and CDR2 YNNKEL (reference sequence). CDR3 sequence reads: CASSQAPGAYEQYF. The CDR3 DNA follows: TGTGCCAGCAGCCAAGCCCCAGGGGCCTACGAGCAGTACTTC.

The chain has TRBV30 and TRBJ2-7; TRBD2 might be the D (5 bases). V was pared by 8 bases and J by 0 bases, with 17 bases between. CDR1 is GTSNPN and CDR2 is SVGIG in the germline V gene (reference sequence). The CDR3 has 14 residues. Here the CDR3 reads CALKADSNSYEQYF. DNA of the CDR3: TGTGCCCTAAAAGCGGACTCCAACTCCTACGAGCAGTACTTC.

The chain couples TRBV7-9 to TRBJ1-2; D is unclear. This CDR3 region has 13 residues. Germline V gene lookup returns CDR1 SEHNR and CDR2 FQNEAQ (reference sequence). V was trimmed by 5 bases and J by 8 bases, leaving 15 bases between them. CDR3 in amino acids: CASSRDMEGGYTF. DNA for the CDR3: TGTGCCAGCAGCAGAGACATGGAGGGAGGCTACACCTTC.

The V and J genes are TRBV3-1 (or the pseudogene TRBV3-2) and TRBJ2-7; the match to TRBD2 covers 7 bases. The CDR3 is 16 amino acids. Germline CDR1 is LGHDT and CDR2 is YNNKEL (reference sequence). J gave up 6 bases and V 1 base, and 12 bases lay outside the gene matches. The CDR3 coding sequence is TGTGCCAGCAGCCAAGCGAAGCGGGAACGGTTACTCGAGCAGTACTTC. Amino acids: CASSQAKRERLLEQYF.

V usage is TRBV19 and J usage is TRBJ1-1; D might be TRBD1 (6 bases). The CDR3 covers 18 residues. Germline CDR1 LNHDA, CDR2 SQIVND (reference sequence). With 6 bases removed from V and 1 base from J, the gap between germline ends came to 24 bases. The CDR3, as DNA: TGTGCCAGTAGCGAGACCAGGGATAGGGGGTCCCAGAACACTGAAGCTTTCTTT. It yields the protein CASSETRDRGSQNTEAFF.

This clone was counted only a few times. This chain links TRBV7-9 with TRBJ1-2; no definite D call. Germline V gene sequence: CDR1 SEHNR, CDR2 FQNEAQ (reference sequence). V lost 4 bases and J 4 bases, leaving 16 bases between the germline ends. The length of the CDR3 is 15 residues. Written as DNA, the CDR3 is TGTGCCAGCAGCTCTGACAACTCGTATTTCTATGGCTACACCTTC. Residues: CASSSDNSYFYGYTF.

The chain has TRBV19 and TRBJ2-1, with 10 bases lining up with TRBD1. Germline V gives CDR1 LNHDA, CDR2 SQIVND (reference sequence). The CDR3 runs to 15 residues. J was trimmed by 6 bases and V by 3 bases; bases with no gene match: 5. CDR3 amino acids: CASSILRTGGNEQFF. CDR3 sequence (DNA): TGTGCCAGTAGTATCCTGAGGACAGGGGGCAATGAGCAGTTCTTC.

The rearrangement links TRBV5-1 to TRBJ2-3, with 7 nucleotides matching TRBD1. The CDR3 contains 14 residues. Germline V gene sequence: CDR1 SGHRS, CDR2 YFSETQ. Trimming cost V 4 bases and J 3 bases; bases outside gene matches: 5. The CDR3 bases are TGCGCCAGCAGCGTGGCGACAGGGACAGATACGCAGTATTTT. It yields the protein CASSVATGTDTQYF.

The rearrangement joins TRBV5-1 to TRBJ2-3; 13 nucleotides agree with TRBD2. Trimming cost V 3 bases and J 0 bases; bases outside gene matches: 4. The germline CDR1 and CDR2 sequences are SGHRS and YFSETQ. This CDR3 is built from 17 residues. The CDR3 DNA is TGCGCCAGCAGCTCCGGGACTAGCGGGATTAGCACAGATACGCAGTATTTT. This translates into CASSSGTSGISTDTQYF.

The chain couples TRBV19 to TRBJ1-2; TRBD1 might be the D (6 bases). There are 13 residues in the CDR3. CDR1 LNHDA and CDR2 SQIVND come from the germline V gene (reference sequence). The V end lost 6 bases, the J end lost 2 bases, and 10 bases lay between the germline ends. The CDR3 is CASSDTGNYGYTF. CDR3 nucleotides: TGTGCCAGTAGCGATACAGGGAACTATGGCTACACCTTC.